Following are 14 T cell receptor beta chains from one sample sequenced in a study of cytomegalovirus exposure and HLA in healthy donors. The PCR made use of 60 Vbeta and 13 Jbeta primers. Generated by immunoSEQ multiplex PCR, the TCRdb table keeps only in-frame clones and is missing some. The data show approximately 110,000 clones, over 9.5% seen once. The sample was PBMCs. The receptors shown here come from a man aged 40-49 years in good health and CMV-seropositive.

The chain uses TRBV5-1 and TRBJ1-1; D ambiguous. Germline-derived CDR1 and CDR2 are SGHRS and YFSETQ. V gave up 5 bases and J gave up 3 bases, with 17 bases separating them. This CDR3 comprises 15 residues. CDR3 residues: CASSRDPWRHTEAFF. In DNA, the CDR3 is TGCGCCAGCAGTCGCGACCCTTGGAGACACACTGAAGCTTTCTTT.

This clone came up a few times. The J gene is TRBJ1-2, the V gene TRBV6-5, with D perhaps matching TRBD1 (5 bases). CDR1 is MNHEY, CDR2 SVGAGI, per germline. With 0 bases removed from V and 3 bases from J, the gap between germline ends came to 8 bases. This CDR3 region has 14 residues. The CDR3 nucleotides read TGTGCCAGCAGTTACTCGGGCAGGGACTATGGCTACACCTTC. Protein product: CASSYSGRDYGYTF.

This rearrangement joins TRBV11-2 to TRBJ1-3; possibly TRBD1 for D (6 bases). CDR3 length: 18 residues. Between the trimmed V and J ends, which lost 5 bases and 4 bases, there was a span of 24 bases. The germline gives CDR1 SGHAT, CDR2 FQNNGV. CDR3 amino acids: CASSPDSPAPTSGNTIYF. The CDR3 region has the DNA TGTGCCAGCAGCCCGGACAGTCCCGCGCCCACGTCGGGAAACACCATATATTTT.

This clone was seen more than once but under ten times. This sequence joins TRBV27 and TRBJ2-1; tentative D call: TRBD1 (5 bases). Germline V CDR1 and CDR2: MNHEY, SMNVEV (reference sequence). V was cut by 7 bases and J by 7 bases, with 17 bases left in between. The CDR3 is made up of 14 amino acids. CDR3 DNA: TGTGCCAGCACCCACCACGGAAGGACAAATGAGCAGTTCTTC. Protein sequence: CASTHHGRTNEQFF.

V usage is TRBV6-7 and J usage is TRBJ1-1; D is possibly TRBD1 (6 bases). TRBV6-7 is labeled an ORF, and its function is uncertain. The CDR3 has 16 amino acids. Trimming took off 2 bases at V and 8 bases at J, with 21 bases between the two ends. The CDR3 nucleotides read TGTGCCAGCAGTTACGGTCCCAGCGGGGGGCTCGGGGAAGCTTTCTTT. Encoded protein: CASSYGPSGGLGEAFF.

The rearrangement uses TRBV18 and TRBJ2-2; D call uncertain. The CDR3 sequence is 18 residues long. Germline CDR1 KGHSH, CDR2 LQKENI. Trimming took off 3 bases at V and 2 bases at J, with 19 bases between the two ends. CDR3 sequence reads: CASSPFRLQRGNTGELFF. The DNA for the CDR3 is TGTGCCAGCTCACCCTTCCGACTCCAGCGAGGTAACACCGGGGAGCTGTTTTTT.

CDR3 sequence (DNA): TGTGCCAGCAGCTTAATGGGCAAAACGCAGAACATTCAGTACTTC. It yields the protein CASSLMGKTQNIQYF. This chain links TRBV7-2 with TRBJ2-4; D call uncertain. Germline V CDR1 and CDR2: SGHTA, FQGNSA. CDR3 length equals 15 residues. V was shortened by 2 bases and J by 7 bases, with 15 bases between the two germline ends.

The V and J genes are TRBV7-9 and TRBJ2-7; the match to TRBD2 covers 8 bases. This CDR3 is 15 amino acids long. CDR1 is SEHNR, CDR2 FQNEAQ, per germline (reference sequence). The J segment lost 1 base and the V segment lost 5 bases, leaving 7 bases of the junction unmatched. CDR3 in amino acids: CASSPETSASYEQYF. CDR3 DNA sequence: TGTGCCAGCAGCCCTGAGACTAGCGCGTCCTACGAGCAGTACTTC.

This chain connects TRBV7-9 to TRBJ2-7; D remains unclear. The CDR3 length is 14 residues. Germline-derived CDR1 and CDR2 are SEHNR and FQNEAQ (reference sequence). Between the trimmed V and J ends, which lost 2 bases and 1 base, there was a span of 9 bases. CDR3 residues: CASSLIPGSYEQYF. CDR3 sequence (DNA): TGTGCCAGCAGCTTAATTCCGGGTTCCTACGAGCAGTACTTC.

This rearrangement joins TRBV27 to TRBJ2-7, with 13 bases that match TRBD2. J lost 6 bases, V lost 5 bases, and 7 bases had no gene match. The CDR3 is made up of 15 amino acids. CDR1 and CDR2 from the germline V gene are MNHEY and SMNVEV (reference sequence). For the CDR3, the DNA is TGTGCCAGCAGTCCCCCGGGACTAGCGGGAACCGAGCAGTACTTC. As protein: CASSPPGLAGTEQYF.

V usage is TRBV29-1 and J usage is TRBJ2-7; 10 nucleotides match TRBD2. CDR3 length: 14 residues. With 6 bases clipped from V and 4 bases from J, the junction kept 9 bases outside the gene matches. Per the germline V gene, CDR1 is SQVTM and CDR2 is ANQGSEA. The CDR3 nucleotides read TGCAGCGTGCGCCCTAGCGGGGGTGGGTACGAGCAGTACTTC. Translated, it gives CSVRPSGGGYEQYF.

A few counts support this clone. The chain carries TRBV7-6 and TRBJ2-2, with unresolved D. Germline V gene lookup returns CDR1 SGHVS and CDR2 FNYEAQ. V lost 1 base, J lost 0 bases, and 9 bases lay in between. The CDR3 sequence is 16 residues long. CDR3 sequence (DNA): TGTGCCAGCAGCTTAGGTGGCCCCTCGAACACCGGGGAGCTGTTTTTT. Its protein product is CASSLGGPSNTGELFF.

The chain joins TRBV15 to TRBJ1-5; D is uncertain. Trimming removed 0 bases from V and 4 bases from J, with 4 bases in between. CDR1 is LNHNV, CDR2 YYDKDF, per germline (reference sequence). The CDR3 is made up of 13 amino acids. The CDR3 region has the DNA TGTGCCACCAGCAGAGATCTGAATCAGCCCCAGCATTTT. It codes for CATSRDLNQPQHF.

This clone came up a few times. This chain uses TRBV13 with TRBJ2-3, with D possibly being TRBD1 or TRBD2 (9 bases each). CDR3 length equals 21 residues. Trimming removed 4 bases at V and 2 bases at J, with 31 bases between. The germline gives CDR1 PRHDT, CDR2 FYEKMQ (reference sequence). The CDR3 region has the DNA TGTGCCAGCAGCTCCGATCTTGGACAGGGGATCGCTAGCGGGAACACAGATACGCAGTATTTT. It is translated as CASSSDLGQGIASGNTDTQYF.